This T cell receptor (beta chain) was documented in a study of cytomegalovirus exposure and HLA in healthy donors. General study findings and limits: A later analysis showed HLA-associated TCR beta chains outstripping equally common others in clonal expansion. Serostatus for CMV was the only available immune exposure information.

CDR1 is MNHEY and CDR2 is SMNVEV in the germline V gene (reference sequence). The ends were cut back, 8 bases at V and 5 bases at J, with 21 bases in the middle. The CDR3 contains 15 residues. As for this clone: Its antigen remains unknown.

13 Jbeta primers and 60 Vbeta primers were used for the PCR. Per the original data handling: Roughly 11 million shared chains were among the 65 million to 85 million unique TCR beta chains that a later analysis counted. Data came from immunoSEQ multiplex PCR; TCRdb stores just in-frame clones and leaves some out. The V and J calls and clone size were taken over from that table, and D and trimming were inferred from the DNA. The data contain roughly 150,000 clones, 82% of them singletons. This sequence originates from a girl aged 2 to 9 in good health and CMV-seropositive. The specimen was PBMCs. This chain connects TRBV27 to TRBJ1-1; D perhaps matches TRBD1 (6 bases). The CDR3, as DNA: TGTGCCAGCTCGCGGGGCATGGGAGGGGGAACTGAAGCTTTCTTT. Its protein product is CASSRGMGGGTEAFF.